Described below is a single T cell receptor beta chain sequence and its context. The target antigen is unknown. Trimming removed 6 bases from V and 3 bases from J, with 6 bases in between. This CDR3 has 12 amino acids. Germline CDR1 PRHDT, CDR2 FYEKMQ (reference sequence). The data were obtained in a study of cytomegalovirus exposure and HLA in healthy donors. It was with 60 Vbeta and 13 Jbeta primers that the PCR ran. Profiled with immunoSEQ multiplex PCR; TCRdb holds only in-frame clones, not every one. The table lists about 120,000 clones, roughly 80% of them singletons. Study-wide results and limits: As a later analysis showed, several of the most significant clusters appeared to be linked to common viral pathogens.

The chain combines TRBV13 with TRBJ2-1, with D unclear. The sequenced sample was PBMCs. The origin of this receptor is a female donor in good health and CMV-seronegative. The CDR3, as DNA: TGTGCCAGCAGACAAAACTACAATGAGCAGTTCTTC. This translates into CASRQNYNEQFF.